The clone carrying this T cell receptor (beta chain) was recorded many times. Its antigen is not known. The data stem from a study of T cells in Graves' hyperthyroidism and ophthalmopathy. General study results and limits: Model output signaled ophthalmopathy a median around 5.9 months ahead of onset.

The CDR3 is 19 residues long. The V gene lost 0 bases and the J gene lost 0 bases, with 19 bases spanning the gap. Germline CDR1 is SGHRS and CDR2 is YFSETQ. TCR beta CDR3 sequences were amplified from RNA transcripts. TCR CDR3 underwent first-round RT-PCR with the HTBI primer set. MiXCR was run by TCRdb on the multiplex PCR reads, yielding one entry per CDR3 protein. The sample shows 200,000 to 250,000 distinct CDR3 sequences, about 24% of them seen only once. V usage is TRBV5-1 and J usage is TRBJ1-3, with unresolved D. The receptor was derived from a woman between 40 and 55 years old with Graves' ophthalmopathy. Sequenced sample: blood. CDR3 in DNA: TGCGCCAGCAGCTTGGAAGGCACCGCGATTGGTAGCTCTGGAAACACCATATATTTT. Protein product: CASSLEGTAIGSSGNTIYF. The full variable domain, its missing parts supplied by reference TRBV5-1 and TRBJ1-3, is KAGVTQTPRYLIKTRGQQVTLSCSPISGHRSVSWYQQTPGQGLQFLFEYFSETQRNKGNFPGRFSGRQFSNSRSEMNVSTLELGDSALYLCASSLEGTAIGSSGNTIYFGEGSWLTVV.